This T cell receptor beta chain was profiled in a study of T cells after yellow fever vaccination. In the study overall: Where fractions had low cell numbers, libraries were prepared from them with the SMART-Seq v4 Ultra Low Input RNA kit.

Universal primer sites and UMIs were introduced during 5'RACE template-switching synthesis of TCR cDNA. One entry per CDR3 protein results from TCRdb running MiXCR on the 5' RACE reads. The sample lists under 150,000 distinct CDR3 sequences, about 16% occurring once. Note on this clonotype: As yet, its antigen is unknown.

Study-wide findings and caveats: FACS-sorted repertoires could contain abundant clonotypes contaminating from the bulk population. Clonotypes found in both CD4 and CD8 compartments made up a small share.

Germline values: CDR1 SGHTA, CDR2 FQGTGA. V lost 4 bases and J 2 bases, leaving 6 bases between the germline ends. The CDR3 consists of 14 residues. The source material was CD8+ T cells sorted from PBMCs, sampled 5 days after the yellow fever booster vaccination. The TCR sequence derives from a young man who received the YFV17D yellow fever vaccine. The chain couples TRBV7-3 to TRBJ2-6; no firm D call. The CDR3 region is CASSSRAGANVLTF. The CDR3, as DNA: TGTGCCAGCAGCTCACGAGCTGGGGCCAACGTCCTGACTTTC.